What follows are 10 T cell receptor beta chains derived from one specimen sequenced in a study of T-cell reconstitution after alpha-beta-depleted transplantation in children. Unique molecular identifiers were incorporated when the TCRbeta library was constructed. TCRdb fed the PCR reads into MiXCR, producing one record per CDR3 protein. The sample records around 370,000 distinct CDR3 sequences, 16% being singletons. Material: PBMCs, mostly from graft donor cells, obtained 360 days after TCRalphabeta/CD19-depleted stem cell transplant. Receptors were obtained from a male patient aged 2 to 10 who had a stem cell transplant for acute lymphoblastic leukemia, so the T cells may come from the graft donor.

This clonotype occurred a few times. J is TRBJ2-1 and V is TRBV4-3, with 7 bases aligning to TRBD1. CDR1 and CDR2 (germline): LGHNA, YSLEER. Trimming removed 0 bases from V and 3 bases from J; junction bases left unmatched: 11. The CDR3 is made up of 18 amino acids. The CDR3 DNA follows: TGCGCCAGCAGCCAAGATCTAGGGGGCGCGGCTAGCTACAATGAGCAGTTCTTC. The encoded protein is CASSQDLGGAASYNEQFF.

The chain links TRBV7-2 to TRBJ2-2; D might be TRBD2 (5 bases). CDR3 length: 11 amino acids. Looked up from germline, CDR1 is SGHTA and CDR2 is FQGNSA. Trimming stripped 4 bases from V and 10 bases from J, with 7 bases between. The CDR3 DNA sequence: TGTGCCAGCAGCTATAGCGCGGAGCTGTTTTTT. It specifies CASSYSAELFF.

The chain is built from TRBV12-3 or TRBV12-4 and TRBJ2-5; 7 nucleotides line up with TRBD1. This CDR3 comprises 13 residues. The V gene end was trimmed by 4 bases and the J gene end by 4 bases; junction bases not matched to a gene: 3. The CDR3 nucleotides are TGTGCCAGCAGTTCCGACAGGGTAGAGACCCAGTACTTC. This sequence encodes CASSSDRVETQYF.

This clonotype has a count of ten or more. V and J are TRBV4-2 and TRBJ2-1, with unresolved D. The CDR3 has 15 residues. Trimming shortened V by 1 base and J by 1 base, and 8 bases separated the two germline ends. Germline CDR1 is LGHNA and CDR2 is YNFKEQ. The CDR3 loop reads CASSQVKESYNEQFF. The DNA for the CDR3 is TGTGCCAGCAGCCAAGTGAAGGAATCCTACAATGAGCAGTTCTTC.

The genes are TRBV12-3 or TRBV12-4 and TRBJ2-1, with 13 bases aligning to TRBD2. CDR3 length: 15 residues. V dropped 5 bases and J dropped 10; count of bases not matched to a gene: 8. Here the CDR3 reads CASSLGLAGVQEQFF. The CDR3 DNA reads TGTGCCAGCAGTCTCGGACTAGCGGGAGTGCAGGAGCAGTTCTTC.

This clonotype was counted many times. J is TRBJ2-7 and V is TRBV12-3 or TRBV12-4, with 7 bases lining up with TRBD1. The CDR3 covers 14 residues. Trimming at V came to 7 bases and at J to 2 bases, leaving 8 bases not matched to a gene. The CDR3 is CASTLGTGAYEQYF. In DNA, the CDR3 is TGTGCCAGCACCTTGGGAACAGGGGCCTACGAGCAGTACTTC.

V is TRBV15 and J is TRBJ2-3, with no clear D. The CDR3 totals 13 residues. V was pared by 3 bases and J by 4 bases, with 8 bases between. CDR1 and CDR2 (germline): LNHNV, YYDKDF (reference sequence). The CDR3 region is CATSSVWADTQYF. DNA of the CDR3: TGTGCCACCAGCAGCGTTTGGGCAGATACGCAGTATTTT.

The chain couples TRBV15 to TRBJ1-1; no reliable D call. The germline gives CDR1 LNHNV, CDR2 YYDKDF (reference sequence). The CDR3 is 13 amino acids. With 11 bases removed from V and 1 base from J, the gap between germline ends came to 14 bases. This chain's CDR3 is CAVGNKGNTEAFF. In DNA form, the CDR3 reads TGTGCCGTCGGGAATAAAGGGAACACTGAAGCTTTCTTT.

This clonotype was observed many times. DNA for the CDR3: TGCGCCAGCAGCGTAAGGGTTCGAGACGAGCAGTACTTC. This codes for CASSVRVRDEQYF. V usage is TRBV4-3 and J usage is TRBJ2-7, with D hard to call. Germline lookup yields CDR1 LGHNA and CDR2 YSLEER. V lost 5 bases and J 5 bases, leaving 13 bases between the germline ends. The CDR3 sequence is 13 residues long.

This clonotype was picked up many times. Here the CDR3 reads CSVGGANQPQHF. As DNA, the CDR3 is TGCAGCGTTGGGGGGGCCAATCAGCCCCAGCATTTT. The genes are TRBV29-1 and TRBJ1-5, with a tentative D call TRBD1 (6 bases). The germline V and J ends were trimmed by 4 bases and 3 bases, with 7 bases remaining between them. The CDR3 spans 12 residues. Germline V gives CDR1 SQVTM, CDR2 ANQGSEA.